These 27 T cell receptor beta chains share one sample of origin, sequenced in a study of vaccination and CD4 T cells after COVID-19. Their cognate antigens are unknown. Time point reported: late sampling 161 to 241 days after vaccination in three convalescent patients. Treatment: roughly 10-day PBMC culture with coronavirus spike peptide pools or control peptides (ViraFEST assay). Cultured CD4+ T-cell DNA underwent Oncomine TCR Beta short-read sequencing. TCRdb itself ran the PCR reads through MiXCR, one entry per CDR3 protein. The sample yields 15,000 to 20,000 distinct CDR3 sequences, about 45% seen once. The source was CD4+ T cells from blood, cultured in vitro, collected about 7 months after SARS-CoV-2 vaccination. Receptors originate from a human donor who had recovered from COVID-19.

The genes are TRBV20-1 and TRBJ2-3, with 7 bases identical to TRBD2. Trimming took 5 bases from V and 4 from J; bases not matched to a gene: 12. Germline CDR1 DFQATT, CDR2 SNEGSKA (reference sequence). This CDR3 has 15 residues. The CDR3 loop reads CSAGQTSRPSDTQYF. CDR3 DNA: TGCAGTGCTGGCCAGACTAGCAGACCTTCAGATACGCAGTATTTT.

The chain joins TRBV2 to TRBJ2-2; D is undetermined. CDR1 SNHLY and CDR2 FYNNEI come from the germline V gene. Trimming cost V 7 bases and J 6 bases, with 9 bases left between them. The CDR3 contains 12 residues. In DNA, the CDR3 is TGTGCCAGCAAGTTCTTCCCCGGGGAGCTGTTTTTT. Protein: CASKFFPGELFF.

Points on this clonotype: Because the CDR3's place on the DNA is in doubt, the DNA is left out and the CDR3 is given as listed by TCRdb. The V gene is TRBV21-1, the J gene TRBJ2-7; TRBD2 is the table's D call and was not checked against the DNA. TRBV21-1 is annotated as a pseudogene. The CDR3 comprises 21 residues, both ends counted. The CDR3 loop reads CASSKGWVASGSSVYTYEQYF.

The V call is TRBV5-4, the J call TRBJ1-2; TRBD1 is a possible D gene (5 bases). V lost 5 bases to trimming and J lost 5 bases, with 13 bases between them. This CDR3 contains 13 residues. Per germline, CDR1 SGHNT and CDR2 YYREEE (reference sequence). For the CDR3, the DNA is TGTGCCAGCAGTGAGGGGAGGAGGTATGGCTACACCTTC. Translating gives CASSEGRRYGYTF.

The V call is TRBV27, the J call TRBJ1-6; 8 positions match TRBD1. Germline CDR1 reads MNHEY; CDR2 reads SMNVEV (reference sequence). The trim removed 6 bases at V and 0 bases at J, leaving 13 bases unmatched. The CDR3 consists of 19 residues. The CDR3, as DNA: TGTGCCAGCAGCCTGAATATTCCAGGGGGCAGCTCCTATAATTCACCCCTCCACTTT. Protein product: CASSLNIPGGSSYNSPLHF.

The chain links TRBV6-2 or TRBV6-3 to TRBJ1-2; no firm D call. V was trimmed by 0 bases and J by 4 bases, leaving 18 bases between them. CDR3 size: 17 residues. Germline-derived CDR1 and CDR2 are MNHEY and SVGEGT. CDR3 sequence: CASSYSISSGTTYGYTF. DNA for the CDR3: TGTGCCAGCAGTTACTCGATATCTTCGGGTACTACCTATGGCTACACCTTC.

The chain combines TRBV7-2 with TRBJ2-7; 7 nucleotides align to TRBD1. CDR3 length: 15 amino acids. Looked up from germline, CDR1 is SGHTA and CDR2 is FQGNSA. V lost 5 bases, J lost 0 bases, and 7 bases stayed unmatched. CDR3 region: CASSTAGTDSYEQYF. CDR3 DNA: TGTGCCAGCAGCACTGCCGGGACAGACTCCTACGAGCAGTACTTC.

The chain couples TRBV20-1 to TRBJ2-5, with D possibly called TRBD1 or TRBD2 (5 bases each). The CDR3 contains 13 residues. Germline-derived CDR1 and CDR2 are DFQATT and SNEGSKA (reference sequence). This CDR3 reads CSCYARGAETQYF. The CDR3 DNA is TGCAGCTGCTATGCGAGGGGCGCGGAGACCCAGTACTTC.

The rearrangement links TRBV19 to TRBJ1-5; D perhaps matches TRBD1 (5 bases). Germline loops: CDR1 LNHDA, CDR2 SQIVND (reference sequence). V gave up 10 bases and J gave up 5 bases, with 18 bases separating them. This CDR3 contains 14 residues. CDR3 residues: CATKGFLGDQPQHF. The CDR3, as DNA: TGTGCCACTAAGGGGTTCCTAGGGGATCAGCCCCAGCATTTT.

This sequence joins TRBV6-1 and TRBJ2-7; 10 bases are a match to TRBD1. The V gene end was trimmed by 6 bases and the J gene end by 9 bases; junction bases not matched to a gene: 17. This CDR3 is built from 16 residues. Germline V gene sequence: CDR1 MNHNS, CDR2 SASEGT. In DNA form, the CDR3 reads TGTGCCAGCAGGGGGCTGGGAGGGACAGGGGATTCCGGGCAGTACTTC. Translating gives CASRGLGGTGDSGQYF.

This clonotype appeared a few times. V is TRBV20-1 and J is TRBJ1-1; tentative D call: TRBD1 (5 bases). The CDR3 is 14 amino acids. Trimming removed 1 base at V and 6 bases at J, with 15 bases between. From germline, CDR1 is DFQATT and CDR2 SNEGSKA (reference sequence). CDR3 loop: CSARVTQGRAEAFF. The CDR3 DNA is TGCAGTGCTAGAGTTACTCAGGGCCGAGCTGAAGCTTTCTTT.

This clonotype was detected only a few times. The chain uses TRBV24-1 and TRBJ1-2, with 8 bases matching TRBD1. V shed 4 bases and J 8 bases; nucleotides not matched to a gene: 11. CDR3 length: 15 amino acids. The V gene's germline CDR1 is KGHDR and CDR2 SFDVKD. The CDR3, as DNA: TGTGCCACCAGTGACCTAGGACAGGGCGTGGAGGGCTACACCTTC. Encoded protein: CATSDLGQGVEGYTF.

The rearrangement links TRBV6-1 to TRBJ2-7; 7 bases are shared with TRBD1. The ends lost 0 bases at V and 2 bases at J; junction bases unmatched: 4. The CDR3 runs 15 residues. Germline CDR1 reads MNHNS; CDR2 reads SASEGT. CDR3: CASSEAWDSTYEQYF. The DNA for the CDR3 is TGTGCCAGCAGTGAAGCTTGGGACAGCACCTACGAGCAGTACTTC.

CDR3 sequence reads: CASSLEGGGPQHF. Here the CDR3 DNA reads TGTGCCAGCAGTTTAGAGGGGGGTGGGCCCCAGCATTTT. The V and J genes are TRBV12-3 or TRBV12-4 and TRBJ1-5, with D maybe TRBD1 (6 bases). The CDR3 runs to 13 residues. With 1 base removed from V and 9 bases from J, the gap between germline ends came to 10 bases.

The sample holds a few counts of this clonotype. The chain employs TRBV7-2 and TRBJ2-5; D remains unclear. The germline V gene has CDR1 SGHTA and CDR2 FQGNSA. The CDR3 has 13 residues. V lost 4 bases and J 0 bases, leaving 6 bases between the germline ends. CDR3 nucleotides: TGTGCCAGCAGCTGGAGATACCAAGAGACCCAGTACTTC. It translates to CASSWRYQETQYF. The full variable domain, with the rest looked up from reference TRBV7-2 and TRBJ2-5, is GAGVSQSPSNKVTEKGKDVELRCDPISGHTALYWYRQSLGQGLEFLIYFQGNSAPDKSGLPSDRFSAERTGGSVSTLTIQRTQQEDSAVYLCASSWRYQETQYFGPGTRLLVL.

The genes are TRBV6-4 and TRBJ1-5; perhaps TRBD1 as D (5 bases). The CDR3 has 15 amino acids. The V gene's germline CDR1 is MRHNA and CDR2 SNTAGT. Trimming stripped 6 bases from V and 1 base from J, with 13 bases between. The CDR3 region is CASSRDHYSNQPQHF. CDR3 in DNA: TGTGCCAGCAGCCGGGACCACTACAGCAATCAGCCCCAGCATTTT.

The chain links TRBV19 to TRBJ1-6; D might be TRBD1 (6 bases). The CDR3 totals 16 residues. Germline CDR1 LNHDA, CDR2 SQIVND (reference sequence). V was cut by 1 base and J by 8 bases, with 15 bases left in between. CDR3 in amino acids: CASSIVRTVLDSPLHF. The CDR3 DNA reads as TGTGCCAGTAGTATAGTCCGGACAGTTTTGGATTCACCCCTCCACTTT.

The chain carries TRBV7-9 and TRBJ1-6; D is unclear. The CDR3 is made up of 15 amino acids. V gave up 5 bases and J gave up 9 bases, with 17 bases separating them. Germline V lookup: CDR1 SEHNR, CDR2 FQNEAQ (reference sequence). CDR3 bases: TGTGCCAGCAGCACCCGGGCCCTCCCGGGTTCACCCCTCCACTTT. Protein: CASSTRALPGSPLHF.

This rearrangement joins TRBV7-9 to TRBJ1-2; D unclear. The length of the CDR3 is 14 residues. V dropped 5 bases and J dropped 3 bases, with 13 bases sitting between them. Germline V gives CDR1 SEHNR, CDR2 FQNEAQ (reference sequence). Here the CDR3 DNA reads TGTGCCAGCAGCCCGGGAGGAGAATACTATGGCTACACCTTC. Amino acids: CASSPGGEYYGYTF.

This clonotype occurred a few times. This chain links TRBV20-1 with TRBJ2-5; D gene ambiguous. Germline loops: CDR1 DFQATT, CDR2 SNEGSKA (reference sequence). V was trimmed by 6 bases and J by 3 bases, leaving 14 bases between them. The CDR3 runs to 13 residues. The CDR3 DNA follows: TGCAGTGCCGTCCGGCTGCAAAAAGAGACCCAGTACTTC. It yields the protein CSAVRLQKETQYF.

The chain joins TRBV12-3 or TRBV12-4 to TRBJ1-2; tentative D call: TRBD1 (5 bases). V lost 3 bases to trimming and J lost 4 bases, with 12 bases between them. This CDR3 comprises 14 residues. The CDR3 loop reads CASSLSPGIYGYTF. The CDR3 nucleotides read TGTGCCAGCAGTTTGAGCCCAGGGATCTATGGCTACACCTTC.

V gene TRBV7-2 combines with J gene TRBJ2-2; D unresolved. CDR3 length equals 15 residues. V shed 5 bases and J shed 3 bases, with 13 bases lying between them. The germline gives CDR1 SGHTA, CDR2 FQGNSA. CDR3 in amino acids: CASSPHTSHTGELFF. Written as DNA, the CDR3 is TGTGCCAGCAGCCCGCACACCAGTCACACCGGGGAGCTGTTTTTT.

This chain connects TRBV7-2 to TRBJ2-5, with TRBD2 matching over 11 bases. Per germline, CDR1 SGHTA and CDR2 FQGNSA. Germline trimming cut 5 bases from V and 3 bases from J; bases unmatched to any gene: 11. There are 17 residues in the CDR3. The CDR3 DNA is TGTGCCAGCAGCCCTCGATTGACTAGCGGGGCTGAAGAGACCCAGTACTTC. Its protein product is CASSPRLTSGAEETQYF.

The V call is TRBV6-1, the J call TRBJ1-1; 7 nucleotides match TRBD1. Losses at the gene ends were 6 bases for V and 2 bases for J; bases not matched to a gene: 6. Germline CDR1 and CDR2: MNHNS and SASEGT. The CDR3 is 14 residues long. The chain's CDR3 is CASRQGQLNTEAFF. DNA of the CDR3: TGTGCCAGCAGGCAGGGACAGCTAAACACTGAAGCTTTCTTT.

By frequency in the sample, this clonotype is medium-sized (0.01 to 0.1%). The junction does not match germline at one end; this may be a read error. The V and J genes are TRBV6-1 and TRBJ2-3, with 8 bases identical to TRBD1. This CDR3 region has 12 residues. Germline CDR1 MNHNS, CDR2 SASEGT. CDR3 residues: CASTLPPGQVVF. Here the CDR3 DNA reads TGTGCCAGCACCCTACCCCCGGGACAGGTGGTTTTT.

The V and J genes are TRBV18 and TRBJ2-7, with D perhaps TRBD1 (6 bases). Trimming cost V 0 bases and J 5 bases, with 11 bases left between them. This CDR3 contains 14 residues. The germline V gene has CDR1 KGHSH and CDR2 LQKENI. The chain's CDR3 is CASSPPGQPDEQYF. CDR3 nucleotide sequence: TGTGCCAGCTCACCACCCGGACAGCCCGACGAGCAGTACTTC.

This chain uses TRBV6-2 or TRBV6-3 with TRBJ2-7; the match to TRBD1 covers 7 bases. The germline V gene encodes CDR1 MNHEY and CDR2 SVGEGT. V lost 2 bases, J lost 0 bases, and 4 bases stayed unmatched. This CDR3 is built from 15 residues. CDR3 amino acids: CASSYLGGSSYEQYF. CDR3 nucleotides: TGTGCCAGCAGTTACCTAGGGGGCTCCTCCTACGAGCAGTACTTC.